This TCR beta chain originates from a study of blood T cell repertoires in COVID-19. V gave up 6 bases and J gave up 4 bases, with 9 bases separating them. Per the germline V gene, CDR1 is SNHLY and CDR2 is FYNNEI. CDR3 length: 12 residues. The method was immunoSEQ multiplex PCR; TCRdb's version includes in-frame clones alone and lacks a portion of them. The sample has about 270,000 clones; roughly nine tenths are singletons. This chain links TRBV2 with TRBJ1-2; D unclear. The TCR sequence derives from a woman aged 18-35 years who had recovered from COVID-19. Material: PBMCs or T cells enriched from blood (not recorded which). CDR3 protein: CASRERSYGYTF. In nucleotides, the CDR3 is TGTGCCAGCAGGGAACGGAGCTATGGCTACACCTTC.